Following are 26 T cell receptor beta chains from one sample sequenced in a study of T-cell memory formation after mild COVID-19. TCRdb analysed the 5' RACE reads with MiXCR anew, one entry per CDR3 protein. Among 150,000 to 200,000 distinct CDR3 sequences listed, about a fifth were seen once. The sequenced sample was PBMCs or a T cell subset sorted from them (not recorded which). All receptors come from an adult woman who had mild COVID-19 (a few samples of this study predate the infection). Cell type and time point are not known.

The rearrangement uses TRBV5-1 and TRBJ1-2; no definite D call. Trimming left V 0 bases short and J 7 bases short, with 13 bases between. This CDR3 comprises 14 residues. Germline CDR1 SGHRS, CDR2 YFSETQ. The CDR3 spells CASSLETARGGYTF. DNA for the CDR3: TGCGCCAGCAGCTTGGAAACAGCCCGAGGTGGCTACACCTTC.

There are a few counts of this clonotype. The rearrangement links TRBV5-1 to TRBJ2-1, with 9 positions matching TRBD1. Germline V lookup: CDR1 SGHRS, CDR2 YFSETQ. J lost 3 bases, V lost 2 bases, and 27 bases had no gene match. CDR3 length equals 23 residues. CDR3 residues: CASSFGPSATGGSSSGFYNEQFF. CDR3 sequence (DNA): TGCGCCAGCAGCTTCGGCCCGTCCGCAACAGGGGGCTCTAGTAGCGGGTTCTACAATGAGCAGTTCTTC.

The J gene is TRBJ2-7, the V gene TRBV12-3 or TRBV12-4; 8 bases match TRBD2. The CDR3 loop spans 15 amino acids. V was clipped by 6 bases and J by 3 bases; unmatched bases: 10. CDR3 residues: CASRSASGSYYEQYF. CDR3 DNA sequence: TGTGCCAGCAGGTCAGCTAGCGGGTCCTACTACGAGCAGTACTTC.

The chain uses TRBV20-1 and TRBJ1-1, with D tentatively TRBD1 (6 bases). Germline CDR1 DFQATT, CDR2 SNEGSKA (reference sequence). There are 13 residues in the CDR3. Here the CDR3 reads CRLQGISVTEAFF. CDR3 coding DNA: TGCAGACTACAGGGAATTAGTGTCACTGAAGCTTTCTTT.

This chain joins TRBV5-6 and TRBJ2-3, with a tentative D call TRBD2 (6 bases). CDR3 length equals 16 residues. The germline gives CDR1 SGHDT, CDR2 YYEEEE. V was shortened by 0 bases and J by 1 base, with 12 bases between the two germline ends. The CDR3 spells CASSLGRDKGTDTQYF. CDR3 nucleotides: TGTGCCAGCAGCTTGGGGAGGGATAAGGGCACAGATACGCAGTATTTT.

The CDR3 coding sequence is TGTGCCAGCAGTGATCTGCTCGGAGAGACCCAGTACTTC. The encoded protein is CASSDLLGETQYF. The chain links TRBV6-1 to TRBJ2-5; unclear D gene. With 3 bases removed from V and 4 bases from J, the gap between germline ends came to 9 bases. This CDR3 region has 13 residues. The germline gives CDR1 MNHNS, CDR2 SASEGT.

The chain couples TRBV5-6 to TRBJ2-6; unclear D gene. This CDR3 contains 15 residues. With 4 bases removed from V and 2 bases from J, the gap between germline ends came to 10 bases. Germline V CDR1 and CDR2: SGHDT, YYEEEE. The CDR3: CASSTGQTGANVLTF. The CDR3 region has the DNA TGTGCCAGCAGCACCGGCCAGACTGGGGCCAACGTCCTGACTTTC.

The chain has TRBV5-1 and TRBJ2-7; 10 nucleotides line up with TRBD1. The CDR3 spans 15 residues. The ends lost 3 bases at V and 5 bases at J; junction bases unmatched: 8. The germline V gene encodes CDR1 SGHRS and CDR2 YFSETQ. The CDR3 bases are TGCGCCAGCAGCTACGGGACAGGGGATTACGACGAGCAGTACTTC. This codes for CASSYGTGDYDEQYF.

V is TRBV12-3 or TRBV12-4 and J is TRBJ1-2; maybe TRBD1 (5 bases). V was shortened by 3 bases and J by 4 bases, with 12 bases between the two germline ends. The CDR3 sequence is 14 residues long. The CDR3 coding sequence is TGTGCCAGCAGTTTGGCAGGGCACGTCTATGGCTACACCTTC. Translating it yields CASSLAGHVYGYTF.

The J gene is TRBJ2-7, the V gene TRBV15; D tentatively reads TRBD1 or TRBD2 (6 bases each). The V and J ends lost 0 bases and 0 bases respectively, with 9 bases between them. This CDR3 is 15 amino acids long. Germline V CDR1 and CDR2: LNHNV, YYDKDF (reference sequence). The CDR3 region is CATSREGGFSYEQYF. The CDR3, as DNA: TGTGCCACCAGCAGAGAAGGGGGGTTCTCCTACGAGCAGTACTTC.

This chain links TRBV27 with TRBJ1-1, with TRBD1 as a possible D gene (6 bases). This CDR3 has 16 residues. The germline gives CDR1 MNHEY, CDR2 SMNVEV (reference sequence). Trimming stripped 5 bases from V and 1 base from J, with 17 bases between. The DNA for the CDR3 is TGTGCCAGCAGTGGTCTTGGACAGCTTAAGAACACTGAAGCTTTCTTT. Its protein product is CASSGLGQLKNTEAFF.

The chain couples TRBV7-2 to TRBJ1-1; possible D gene TRBD1, 6 bases. Germline V lookup: CDR1 SGHTA, CDR2 FQGNSA. The CDR3 contains 17 residues. V was pared by 1 base and J by 0 bases, with 15 bases between. The CDR3 nucleotides read TGTGCCAGCAGCTTAGGGGCAGTCGGGGGCCTGAACACTGAAGCTTTCTTT. It codes for CASSLGAVGGLNTEAFF.

The rearrangement uses TRBV18 and TRBJ2-1; D remains unclear. This CDR3 is 15 amino acids long. Trimming left V 0 bases short and J 2 bases short, with 8 bases between. Germline-derived CDR1 and CDR2 are KGHSH and LQKENI. CDR3 nucleotide sequence: TGTGCCAGCTCACCACCGGTCCGGGCCTACAATGAGCAGTTCTTC. Protein product: CASSPPVRAYNEQFF.

This clonotype has just a few counts. The chain joins TRBV7-8 to TRBJ2-1; TRBD2 matches 10 bases. The CDR3 runs to 17 residues. Germline CDR1 and CDR2: SGHVS and FQNEAQ. After removal of 5 bases from V and 4 bases from J, the junction contained 11 bases not matched to a gene. CDR3 residues: CASSPEGPGLAYNEQFF. In DNA, the CDR3 is TGTGCCAGCAGCCCCGAGGGCCCGGGACTAGCGTACAATGAGCAGTTCTTC.

J is TRBJ2-7 and V is TRBV6-5, with 7 bases aligning to TRBD2. This CDR3 contains 15 residues. In germline, CDR1 is MNHEY, CDR2 SVGAGI. V shed 0 bases and J 3 bases; nucleotides not matched to a gene: 5. CDR3 loop: CASSYSVGGDYEQYF. The CDR3 coding sequence is TGTGCCAGCAGTTACTCGGTTGGGGGGGACTACGAGCAGTACTTC.

J is TRBJ1-1 and V is TRBV29-1; D is perhaps TRBD1 (6 bases). This CDR3 is built from 12 residues. Per the germline V gene, CDR1 is SQVTM and CDR2 is ANQGSEA. The V and J ends lost 7 bases and 5 bases respectively, with 14 bases between them. The CDR3 loop is CSEYGTTTEAFF. The CDR3 DNA is TGCAGCGAGTACGGGACAACAACTGAAGCTTTCTTT.

V gene TRBV30 combines with J gene TRBJ2-7; the D gene is possibly TRBD2 (6 bases). Germline CDR1 and CDR2: GTSNPN and SVGIG (reference sequence). The CDR3 has 13 amino acids. V was shortened by 2 bases and J by 1 base, with 9 bases between the two germline ends. The DNA for the CDR3 is TGTGCCTGGAGTATAGCGGCATCCTACGAGCAGTACTTC. Translating it yields CAWSIAASYEQYF.

This chain connects TRBV29-1 to TRBJ1-2; no reliable D call. The CDR3 length is 14 residues. V was cut by 5 bases and J by 0 bases, with 13 bases left in between. Looked up from germline, CDR1 is SQVTM and CDR2 is ANQGSEA. The CDR3 DNA reads TGCAGCGTTCAAAAAGTCAGTTCTAACTATGGCTACACCTTC. It is translated as CSVQKVSSNYGYTF.

This clonotype was seen only a few times. The chain couples TRBV11-2 to TRBJ2-1; TRBD1 is a possible D gene (5 bases). Germline assignment: CDR1 SGHAT and CDR2 FQNNGV. The CDR3 contains 15 residues. V dropped 5 bases and J dropped 8 bases, with 19 bases sitting between them. The CDR3 loop reads CASSNGQGATHEQFF. In DNA, the CDR3 is TGTGCCAGCAGCAACGGCCAGGGCGCGACCCATGAGCAGTTCTTC.

This clonotype was seen only a few times. The chain combines TRBV11-2 with TRBJ2-2; TRBD2 matches at 9 bases. V was pared by 1 base and J by 3 bases, with 3 bases of the junction left unmatched. CDR3 length: 16 residues. The V gene's germline CDR1 is SGHAT and CDR2 FQNNGV. The CDR3 reads CASSLGVAGDTGELFF. The CDR3 bases are TGTGCCAGCAGCTTAGGGGTAGCGGGAGACACCGGGGAGCTGTTTTTT.

There are a few counts of this clonotype. V gene TRBV24-1 combines with J gene TRBJ2-3, with 8 bases matching TRBD1. This CDR3 region has 17 residues. The J segment lost 4 bases and the V segment lost 1 base, leaving 9 bases of the junction unmatched. Germline-derived CDR1 and CDR2 are KGHDR and SFDVKD. The chain's CDR3 is CATSDFGTGGEPDTQYF. CDR3 bases: TGTGCCACCAGTGATTTCGGGACAGGTGGAGAACCAGATACGCAGTATTTT.

V is TRBV14 and J is TRBJ2-2, with D hard to call. The CDR3 is 14 residues long. Between the trimmed V and J ends, which lost 2 bases and 7 bases, there was a span of 11 bases. The germline V gene has CDR1 SGHDN and CDR2 FVKESK. This CDR3 reads CASSQHKVSGELFF. The CDR3 bases are TGTGCCAGCAGCCAACATAAAGTGAGCGGGGAGCTGTTTTTT.

The count of this clonotype is one. This chain links TRBV9 with TRBJ2-7; TRBD2 matches 8 bases. CDR1 is SGDLS, CDR2 YYNGEE, per germline. Losses at the gene ends were 2 bases for V and 2 bases for J; bases not matched to a gene: 3. The CDR3 totals 14 residues. CDR3 DNA sequence: TGTGCCAGCAGCGTTAGTAGCGGGGCCTACGAGCAGTACTTC. This encodes CASSVSSGAYEQYF.

This clonotype was counted only a few times. The junction does not match germline at one end; this may be a read error. The chain uses TRBV4-1 and TRBJ1-1; tentatively, D is TRBD1 (5 bases). From germline, CDR1 is MGHRA and CDR2 YSYEKL. This CDR3 is 13 amino acids long. The CDR3 here is CASGHSGHTEAFF. The CDR3 DNA reads TGCGCCAGCGGCCATTCAGGGCACACTGAAGCTTTCTTT.

This clonotype was observed a handful of times. This sequence joins TRBV7-9 and TRBJ1-1; D is possibly TRBD1 (6 bases). Germline V CDR1 and CDR2: SEHNR, FQNEAQ (reference sequence). The V end lost 6 bases, the J end lost 3 bases, and 11 bases lay between the germline ends. This CDR3 spans 13 amino acids. CDR3 sequence reads: CASSSAGDTEAFF. As DNA, the CDR3 is TGTGCCAGCAGTTCAGCAGGGGACACTGAAGCTTTCTTT.

The chain combines TRBV4-1 with TRBJ1-4; 12 nucleotides align to TRBD1. Germline trimming cut 0 bases from V and 6 bases from J; bases unmatched to any gene: 2. This CDR3 spans 16 amino acids. The germline V gene encodes CDR1 MGHRA and CDR2 YSYEKL. The CDR3, as DNA: TGCGCCAGCAGCCAAGAGGGACAGGGGGCGTATGAAAAACTGTTTTTT. Amino acid sequence: CASSQEGQGAYEKLFF.